These T cell receptor beta chains were read from a single sample in a study of blood T cell repertoires in COVID-19. TCRdb's table, derived via immunoSEQ multiplex PCR, lists solely in-frame clones and lacks some. The sample records tens of thousands of clones, 70% to 85% being singletons. Material for sequencing was peripheral blood. The receptor source for this set is a woman between 65 and 79 years old with acute or convalescent COVID-19. Each CDR3 is given with its conserved first and last residue. Fields, in order: clone size, V gene, J gene, D gene, CDR3 DNA, CDR3 protein. D genes are given only for firm matches. Clone sizes are given selectively: once, few, many, or a class where the clone is expanded.

.	TRBV6-5	TRBJ1-2	TRBD1	TGTGCCAGCAGGCAGGGGACAGGGGTAGGCTACACCTTC	CASRQGTGVGYTF
.	TRBV11-2	TRBJ1-5	TRBD1	TGTGCCAGCAGCTTGGCAGGGGGGCAGCCCCAGCATTTT	CASSLAGGQPQHF
.	TRBV4-3	TRBJ2-5	TRBD2	TGCGCCAGCAGTCCCGGGGCGGGAGGGCCTCTGGGGGAGACCCAGTACTTC	CASSPGAGGPLGETQYF
.	TRBV10-2	TRBJ2-7	TRBD2	TGCGCCAGCAAAAACGGACTAGCGGGAACCTACGAGCAGTACTTC	CASKNGLAGTYEQYF
.	TRBV19	TRBJ2-5	.	TGTGCCAGTAGTCAAGCTCGGGAGACCCAGTACTTC	CASSQARETQYF
.	TRBV5-1	TRBJ1-1	.	TGCGCCAGCAGCTTGAGCGACGGCACTGAAGCTTTCTTT	CASSLSDGTEAFF
.	TRBV19	TRBJ1-2	.	TGTGCCAGTAGCCACTACTATGGCTACACCTTC	CASSHYYGYTF
.	TRBV27	TRBJ2-1	TRBD2	TGTGCCAGCAGTTCTCCTAGCGGGGGTTCCTACAATGAGCAGTTCTTC	CASSSPSGGSYNEQFF
.	TRBV28	TRBJ1-2	.	TGTGCCAGCAGTTCAAATGGCGGAGACAGTGGCTTCTCCGGCTACACCTTC	CASSSNGGDSGFSGYTF
few	TRBV5-4	TRBJ1-1	TRBD1	TGTGCCAGCAGCCCCGGGACAGATAACACTGAAGCTTTCTTT	CASSPGTDNTEAFF
once	TRBV20-1	TRBJ2-7	.	TGCAGTGCTAGTTCCGGGACTCATAACTACGAGCAGTACTTC	CSASSGTHNYEQYF
once	TRBV5-1	TRBJ2-7	TRBD1	TGCGCCACCTCCCGGGACAGTTCAAGTTCTCAGTACTTC	CATSRDSSSSQYF
.	TRBV5-4	TRBJ2-5	TRBD2	TGTGCCAGCAGCCCCGGCTTCGGCGGGGGGATGGAGACCCAGTACTTC	CASSPGFGGGMETQYF
.	TRBV7-3	TRBJ1-4	.	TGTGCCAGCAGCGCCAGGGTTGGAGAAAAACTGTTTTTT	CASSARVGEKLFF
.	TRBV3-1/TRBV3-2	TRBJ2-3	.	TGTGCCAGCAGCTCCCGGCCGGGAGATACGCAGTATTTT	CASSSRPGDTQYF
.	TRBV9	TRBJ1-2	.	TGTGCCAGCAGCCTCCGGACTCCGATTGGTGGCTACACCTTC	CASSLRTPIGGYTF
.	TRBV9	TRBJ2-2	TRBD1	TGTGCCAGCAGCGTAGCTACCCAACAGGGGAAGATTAGGTCCGGGGAGCTGTTTTTT	CASSVATQQGKIRSGELFF
.	TRBV3-1/TRBV3-2	TRBJ1-5	.	TGTGCCAGCAGCCAAGGAGGGTATGGGGATCAGCCCCAGCATTTT	CASSQGGYGDQPQHF
.	TRBV7-8	TRBJ2-7	TRBD2	TGTGCCAGCAGCTCCCCGGGACTAAACGAGCAGTACTTC	CASSSPGLNEQYF
.	TRBV24-1	TRBJ2-1	TRBD1	TGTGCCACCAGTGACCCTGGACAGGAAAGAAGCAATGAGCAGTTCTTC	CATSDPGQERSNEQFF
.	TRBV19	TRBJ2-3	.	TGTGCCAGTAGTAGGGCCCGAGTAGATACGCAGTATTTT	CASSRARVDTQYF
few	TRBV19	TRBJ1-1	.	TGTGCCAGTAGTCTAGGCGTGAACACTGAAGCTTTCTTT	CASSLGVNTEAFF
.	TRBV5-1	TRBJ2-2	.	TGCGCCAGCAGCTTGGCCTTAGACGGGGAGCTGTTTTTT	CASSLALDGELFF
.	TRBV7-9	TRBJ1-6	TRBD1	TGTGCCAGCAGATTCGACATGACAGGGAGGTTTTCACCCCTCCACTTT	CASRFDMTGRFSPLHF
.	TRBV19	TRBJ2-2	TRBD2	TGTGCCAGTAGCCCGACTAGCGGGAGGCACGGGGAGCTGTTTTTT	CASSPTSGRHGELFF
.	TRBV19	TRBJ1-4	TRBD1	TGTGCCAGTAGTTCGACCGGGACAGTTGCAACTAATGAAAAACTGTTTTTT	CASSSTGTVATNEKLFF
.	TRBV5-3	TRBJ1-5	TRBD1	TGTGCCAGAAGCCGTGCGGGACAGATTAGCAATCAGCCCCAGCATTTT	CARSRAGQISNQPQHF
.	TRBV7-2	TRBJ1-2	.	TGTGCCAGCAGCTTCAGTGGCCGGTCAGGGGATGGCTACACCTTC	CASSFSGRSGDGYTF
few	TRBV4-3	TRBJ2-3	TRBD2	TGCGCCAGCAGCCAAGATGCTTACGGCGGGGGGTCTAGCACAGATACGCAGTATTTT	CASSQDAYGGGSSTDTQYF
.	TRBV6-1	TRBJ1-1	TRBD1	TGTGCCAGCAGTGACAGGGGGCGATCCTCTGAAGCTTTCTTT	CASSDRGRSSEAFF
.	TRBV28	TRBJ2-1	.	TGTGCCACCGGGTACCACAATGAGCAGTTCTTC	CATGYHNEQFF
.	TRBV11-2	TRBJ2-4	.	TGTGCCAGCAGCCCGCCGGAGCGGAAAAACATTCAGTACTTC	CASSPPERKNIQYF
once	TRBV4-2	TRBJ1-1	.	TGTGCCAGCAGCCAAGAAACCGATCGGGGGGGCACTGAAGCTTTCTTT	CASSQETDRGGTEAFF
.	TRBV5-6	TRBJ2-5	.	TGTGCCAGCAACTCGAGGTTGGAGACCCAGTACTTC	CASNSRLETQYF
.	TRBV5-5	TRBJ2-1	.	TGTGCCAGCAGCGGAGGGTCTCTTACCTACAATGAGCAGTTCTTC	CASSGGSLTYNEQFF
.	TRBV12-3/TRBV12-4	TRBJ2-3	.	TGTGCCAGCACCTCCACCGGTGATACGCAGTATTTT	CASTSTGDTQYF